A single sample gave rise to the 27 T cell receptor beta chains below, sequenced in a study of vaccination and CD4 T cells after COVID-19. Cultured CD4+ T cells had their DNA profiled by the Oncomine TCR Beta short-read assay. In TCRdb, the PCR reads were re-called with MiXCR into one record per CDR3 protein. The data hold about 13,000 distinct CDR3 sequences, with 79% observed a single time. Their antigens are not known. Treatment of the sample: roughly 11-day PBMC culture with coronavirus spike peptide pools or control peptides (ViraFEST assay). The sample was CD4+ T cells from blood, cultured in vitro. Receptors originate from a human donor who had recovered from COVID-19.

This chain uses TRBV19 with TRBJ1-1, with 11 bases fitting TRBD1. Germline-derived CDR1 and CDR2 are LNHDA and SQIVND (reference sequence). This CDR3 is built from 14 residues. V gave up 6 bases and J gave up 10 bases; unmatched junction bases: 10. The CDR3 bases are TGTGCCAGTAGCGACCCGGGACAGGGGGTGCCAGCTTTCTTT. It is translated as CASSDPGQGVPAFF.

The rearrangement uses TRBV2 and TRBJ1-2; D is ambiguous. Trimming took 7 bases from V and 5 from J, leaving 14 bases between them. The CDR3 consists of 13 residues. Per the germline V gene, CDR1 is SNHLY and CDR2 is FYNNEI. CDR3 DNA: TGTGCCAGCATCGTCAGGACCACTTATGGCTACACCTTC. This translates into CASIVRTTYGYTF.

The V call is TRBV5-8, the J call TRBJ2-5; D may be TRBD1 or TRBD2 (6 bases each). The CDR3 totals 15 residues. V was trimmed by 6 bases and J by 1 base, leaving 16 bases between them. CDR1 is SGHTS, CDR2 YDEGEE, per germline. In DNA, the CDR3 is TGTGCCAGCAAGGGGGTAGCGGCACTCCAAGAGACCCAGTACTTC. It yields the protein CASKGVAALQETQYF. The full variable domain, rest sourced from reference TRBV5-8 and TRBJ2-5, is EAGVTQSPTHLIKTRGQQATLRCSPISGHTSVYWYQQALGLGLQFLLWYDEGEERNRGNFPPRFSGRQFPNYSSELNVNALELEDSALYLCASKGVAALQETQYFGPGTRLLVL.

This clonotype occurred once. The J gene is TRBJ2-3, the V gene TRBV20-1, with a weak D call TRBD2 (6 bases). The CDR3 extends over 14 amino acids. The V gene's germline CDR1 is DFQATT and CDR2 SNEGSKA (reference sequence). V lost 6 bases, J lost 8 bases, and 21 bases lay in between. DNA of the CDR3: TGCAGTGCGGGGGGTACTCTTAAGGGAGGTACGCAGTATTTT. Its protein is CSAGGTLKGGTQYF.

This rearrangement joins TRBV27 to TRBJ2-2; 13 positions agree with TRBD2. CDR3 size: 17 residues. The germline gives CDR1 MNHEY, CDR2 SMNVEV (reference sequence). V dropped 2 bases and J dropped 6; count of bases not matched to a gene: 6. In nucleotides, the CDR3 is TGTGCCAGCAGTTTAAACCGACTAGCGGGAGGCCCCGGGGAGCTGTTTTTT. Translating it yields CASSLNRLAGGPGELFF.

This clonotype was observed a few times. The chain has TRBV19 and TRBJ1-5; D perhaps matches TRBD1 (6 bases). Trimming took off 6 bases at V and 1 base at J, with 10 bases between the two ends. The CDR3 contains 14 residues. Germline V lookup: CDR1 LNHDA, CDR2 SQIVND (reference sequence). CDR3 DNA: TGTGCCAGTAGACTACAGGGCAGCAATCAGCCCCAGCATTTT. Translating gives CASRLQGSNQPQHF.

The chain employs TRBV11-1 and TRBJ2-3; TRBD2 agrees at 11 bases. V lost 5 bases, J lost 0 bases, and 10 bases stayed unmatched. This CDR3 is built from 18 residues. The germline V gene has CDR1 SGHAT and CDR2 FQDESV (reference sequence). CDR3: CASSPFPRLAGSTDTQYF. The CDR3 coding sequence is TGTGCCAGCAGCCCCTTCCCCCGACTAGCGGGAAGCACAGATACGCAGTATTTT.

The V and J genes are TRBV28 and TRBJ2-7; 9 bases are a match to TRBD1. Per the germline V gene, CDR1 is MDHEN and CDR2 is SYDVKM. This CDR3 is 16 amino acids long. The V gene end was trimmed by 5 bases and the J gene end by 4 bases; junction bases not matched to a gene: 12. The CDR3: CASSPRTGVLSYEQYF. The CDR3 region has the DNA TGTGCCAGCAGTCCGCGGACAGGGGTTCTATCTTACGAGCAGTACTTC.

This rearrangement joins TRBV14 to TRBJ2-7, with D perhaps matching TRBD1 or TRBD2 (6 bases each). V lost 4 bases to trimming and J lost 5 bases, with 21 bases between them. Germline V gene sequence: CDR1 SGHDN, CDR2 FVKESK. The CDR3 has 16 amino acids. Here the CDR3 DNA reads TGTGCCAGCAGCCGAGACAGGACTACTACTACGGACGAGCAGTACTTC. Translating it yields CASSRDRTTTTDEQYF.

A single count supports this clonotype. The chain links TRBV7-2 to TRBJ1-2; possible D gene TRBD1, 5 bases. CDR3 length: 16 amino acids. V lost 4 bases to trimming and J lost 5 bases, with 20 bases between them. Germline assignment: CDR1 SGHTA and CDR2 FQGNSA. CDR3: CASSSPGSPGGYGYTF. In DNA form, the CDR3 reads TGTGCCAGCAGCTCTCCAGGGTCCCCTGGCGGGTATGGCTACACCTTC.

CDR3 DNA: TGTGCCAGCAGCTCGAGGCCCAGGGGGCAAACTGAAGCTTTCTTT. Residues: CASSSRPRGQTEAFF. The J gene is TRBJ1-1, the V gene TRBV11-2, with 8 bases identical to TRBD1. The CDR3 spans 15 residues. From germline, CDR1 is SGHAT and CDR2 FQNNGV. V shed 4 bases, J shed 5 bases, and the junction held 9 bases outside the gene matches. The whole variable domain, remainder taken from reference TRBV11-2 and TRBJ1-1, is EAGVAQSPRYKIIEKRQSVAFWCNPISGHATLYWYQQILGQGPKLLIQFQNNGVVDDSQLPKDRFSAERLKGVDSTLKIQPAKLEDSAVYLCASSSRPRGQTEAFFGQGTRLTVV.

This clonotype appeared a few times. The chain uses TRBV19 and TRBJ1-5, with D maybe TRBD1 (5 bases). V lost 2 bases and J 2 bases, leaving 10 bases between the germline ends. There are 15 residues in the CDR3. Germline V gene sequence: CDR1 LNHDA, CDR2 SQIVND (reference sequence). In DNA, the CDR3 is TGTGCCAGTAGTATACAGGGCAGCGGCAATCAGCCCCAGCATTTT. Translated: CASSIQGSGNQPQHF.

V gene TRBV24-1 combines with J gene TRBJ2-7; 8 bases are a match to TRBD2. The V gene's germline CDR1 is KGHDR and CDR2 SFDVKD. V gave up 4 bases and J gave up 2 bases; unmatched junction bases: 6. The CDR3 sequence is 15 residues long. The CDR3 region is CATSDPTSGTYEQYF. DNA of the CDR3: TGTGCCACCAGTGACCCCACTAGCGGTACCTACGAGCAGTACTTC.

The chain couples TRBV20-1 to TRBJ1-5; the D is unclear. Deletions cut 6 bases from V and 3 bases from J, with 18 bases between. The CDR3 runs to 15 residues. Germline-derived CDR1 and CDR2 are DFQATT and SNEGSKA (reference sequence). The CDR3 sequence is CSAPGVGLANQPQHF. The CDR3, as DNA: TGCAGTGCCCCCGGGGTAGGGCTGGCCAATCAGCCCCAGCATTTT.

The chain joins TRBV6-1 to TRBJ2-1; 10 bases agree with TRBD1. This CDR3 is 14 amino acids long. Trimming took 6 bases from V and 6 from J; bases not matched to a gene: 5. Germline CDR1 MNHNS, CDR2 SASEGT. CDR3 in amino acids: CASRRDRGFNEQFF. The CDR3, as DNA: TGTGCCAGCAGACGGGACAGGGGTTTCAATGAGCAGTTCTTC.

This chain links TRBV18 with TRBJ1-5; tentatively, D is TRBD1 (5 bases). V was pared by 1 base and J by 2 bases, with 9 bases between. Germline CDR1 is KGHSH and CDR2 is LQKENI. The CDR3 covers 15 residues. The CDR3, as DNA: TGTGCCAGCTCACCACGAGGGGCTGGCAATCAGCCCCAGCATTTT. Its translation is CASSPRGAGNQPQHF.

This clonotype was detected only a few times. The rearrangement uses TRBV7-3 and TRBJ1-2, with 8 bases identical to TRBD1. Per the germline V gene, CDR1 is SGHTA and CDR2 is FQGTGA. Trimming at V came to 3 bases and at J to 8 bases, leaving 5 bases not matched to a gene. This CDR3 has 13 residues. CDR3 residues: CASSFQGAGGYTF. DNA for the CDR3: TGTGCCAGCAGCTTTCAGGGGGCGGGAGGCTACACCTTC.

This clonotype has just a few counts. J is TRBJ1-5 and V is TRBV2; D not resolved. The CDR3 has 14 amino acids. V lost 6 bases and J lost 3, with 12 bases in between. The germline CDR1 and CDR2 sequences are SNHLY and FYNNEI. The CDR3 sequence is CASRQSLNNQPQHF. CDR3 DNA sequence: TGTGCCAGCAGGCAGAGCCTGAACAATCAGCCCCAGCATTTT.

The gene calls are TRBV12-3 or TRBV12-4 and TRBJ2-2, with 7 bases matching TRBD1. The ends lost 7 bases at V and 8 bases at J; junction bases unmatched: 7. The CDR3 has 13 amino acids. The CDR3 loop reads CASNRDSRGELFF. Written as DNA, the CDR3 is TGTGCCAGCAACCGGGACAGTCGGGGGGAGCTGTTTTTT.

The table lists this clonotype with a count of one. The chain employs TRBV27 and TRBJ2-1; 13 bases fit TRBD2. The CDR3 spans 15 residues. V lost 5 bases and J lost 8; bases outside the gene matches: 6. Per the germline V gene, CDR1 is MNHEY and CDR2 is SMNVEV (reference sequence). The CDR3 bases are TGTGCCAGCAGTCATCGGACTAGCGGGAGTTATGAGCAGTTCTTC. Translation gives CASSHRTSGSYEQFF.

This clonotype has more than one count but fewer than ten. The chain joins TRBV28 to TRBJ2-6, with TRBD1 as a possible D gene (6 bases). The CDR3 length is 15 residues. Germline assignment: CDR1 MDHEN and CDR2 SYDVKM. V was clipped by 6 bases and J by 1 base, with 10 bases between them. The CDR3 is CASSIQGSGANVLTF. The CDR3 DNA sequence: TGTGCCAGCAGCATACAGGGTTCTGGGGCCAACGTCCTGACTTTC. The full variable domain, in which reference TRBV28 and TRBJ2-6 provide the parts outside the CDR3, is DVKVTQSSRYLVKRTGEKVFLECVQDMDHENMFWYRQDPGLGLRLIYFSYDVKMKEKGDIPEGYSVSREKKERFSLILESASTNQTSMYLCASSIQGSGANVLTFGAGSRLTVL.

The chain links TRBV4-3 to TRBJ1-1; 9 bases line up with TRBD1. The CDR3 consists of 14 residues. V trimming: 1 base; J trimming: 10 bases; junction bases outside the gene matches: 7. CDR1 LGHNA and CDR2 YSLEER come from the germline V gene. The CDR3 reads CASSQVPGQGRAFF. In nucleotides, the CDR3 is TGCGCCAGCAGCCAAGTCCCGGGACAGGGAAGAGCTTTCTTT.

The rearrangement uses TRBV20-1 and TRBJ1-6; 9 nucleotides align to TRBD1. V was clipped by 0 bases and J by 1 base; unmatched bases: 4. Germline CDR1 reads DFQATT; CDR2 reads SNEGSKA (reference sequence). This CDR3 has 17 amino acids. The CDR3 nucleotides are TGCAGTGCTAGAGACCCGGACAGGGGATCCTATAATTCACCCCTCCACTTT. Residues: CSARDPDRGSYNSPLHF.

The chain has TRBV11-2 and TRBJ1-1, with unresolved D. Trimming shortened V by 2 bases and J by 4 bases, and 17 bases separated the two germline ends. This CDR3 has 16 residues. Looked up from germline, CDR1 is SGHAT and CDR2 is FQNNGV. CDR3 nucleotide sequence: TGTGCCAGCAGCTTAACCGGGTCCCCCAAGATCACTGAAGCTTTCTTT. This codes for CASSLTGSPKITEAFF.

The chain joins TRBV10-3 to TRBJ2-2; no firm D call. Looked up from germline, CDR1 is ENHRY and CDR2 is SYGVKD. The CDR3 totals 14 residues. V lost 4 bases, J lost 1 base, and 7 bases lay in between. This CDR3 reads CAISAYGNTGELFF. Written as DNA, the CDR3 is TGTGCCATCAGTGCCTACGGGAACACCGGGGAGCTGTTTTTT.

The chain carries TRBV6-5 and TRBJ2-7, with 8 nucleotides matching TRBD2. The CDR3 is 17 residues long. Trimming removed 1 base from V and 3 bases from J; junction bases left unmatched: 11. Germline CDR1 and CDR2: MNHEY and SVGAGI. In DNA, the CDR3 is TGTGCCAGCAGTTACTTACTTGGCCGGGAGGGCCGCTACGAGCAGTACTTC. It specifies CASSYLLGREGRYEQYF.

The chain combines TRBV7-3 with TRBJ2-3, with 8 nucleotides matching TRBD2. Germline V CDR1 and CDR2: SGHTA, FQGTGA. The junction had 8 bases not matched to a gene; V was cut back by 5 bases and J by 4 bases. The CDR3 is 15 residues long. In DNA, the CDR3 is TGTGCCAGCAGCCCGGGGGGGGTGAGCGCAGATACGCAGTATTTT. As protein: CASSPGGVSADTQYF.